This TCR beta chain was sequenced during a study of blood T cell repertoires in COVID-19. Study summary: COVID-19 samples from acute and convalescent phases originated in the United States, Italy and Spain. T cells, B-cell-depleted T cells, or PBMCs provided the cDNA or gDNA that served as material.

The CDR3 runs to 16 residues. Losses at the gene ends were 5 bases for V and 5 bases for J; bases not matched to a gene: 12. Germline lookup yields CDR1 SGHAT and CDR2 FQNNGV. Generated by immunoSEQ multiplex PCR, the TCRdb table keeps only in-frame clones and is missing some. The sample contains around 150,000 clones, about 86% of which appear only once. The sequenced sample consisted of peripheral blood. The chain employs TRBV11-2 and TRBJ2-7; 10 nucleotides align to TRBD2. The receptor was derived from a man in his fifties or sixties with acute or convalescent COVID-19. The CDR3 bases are TGTGCCAGCAGCCCGGGAATAGCGGGAGGTACCCACGAGCAGTACTTC. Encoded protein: CASSPGIAGGTHEQYF.